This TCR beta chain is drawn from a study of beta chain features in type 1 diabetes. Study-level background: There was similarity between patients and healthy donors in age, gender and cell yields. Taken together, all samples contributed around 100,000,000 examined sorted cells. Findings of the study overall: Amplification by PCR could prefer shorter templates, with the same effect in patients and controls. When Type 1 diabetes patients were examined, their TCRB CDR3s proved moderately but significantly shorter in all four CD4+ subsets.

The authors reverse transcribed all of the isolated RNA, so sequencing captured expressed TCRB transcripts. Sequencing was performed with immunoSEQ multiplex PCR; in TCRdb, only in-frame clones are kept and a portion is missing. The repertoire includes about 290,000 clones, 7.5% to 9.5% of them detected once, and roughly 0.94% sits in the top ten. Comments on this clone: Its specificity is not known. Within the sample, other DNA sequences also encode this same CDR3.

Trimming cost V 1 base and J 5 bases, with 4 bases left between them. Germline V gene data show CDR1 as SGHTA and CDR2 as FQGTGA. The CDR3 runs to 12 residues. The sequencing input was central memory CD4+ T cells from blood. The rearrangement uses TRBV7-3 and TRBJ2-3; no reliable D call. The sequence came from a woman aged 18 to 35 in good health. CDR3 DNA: TGTGCCAGCAGCTTAAGTCGAGATACGCAGTATTTT. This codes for CASSLSRDTQYF.